The rows below give T cell receptor beta chains drawn from one sample of a study of T cells in Graves' hyperthyroidism and ophthalmopathy. Each CDR3 protein is one row after TCRdb ran MiXCR on the multiplex PCR reads. The sample yields 200,000 to 250,000 distinct CDR3 sequences, roughly a sixth seen once. The sequencing input was blood. These receptors came from a man aged 50 to 59 with Graves' hyperthyroidism. Both conserved end residues are part of each CDR3. D genes are given only for firm matches. The listing skips clone size in some rows; elsewhere it reads once, few, many or a size class.

v_call: TRBV20-1
j_call: TRBJ1-4
clone_size: many
d_call: -
cdr3_aa: CSAREGSNEKLFF
cdr3_nt: TGCAGTGCTAGAGAAGGGAGTAATGAAAAACTGTTTTTT

v_call: TRBV4-1
j_call: TRBJ2-2
clone_size: -
d_call: TRBD2
cdr3_aa: CASSQGGSFAGELFF
cdr3_nt: TGCGCCAGCAGCCAGGGCGGGAGTTTCGCCGGGGAGCTGTTTTTT

v_call: TRBV28
j_call: TRBJ2-7
clone_size: -
d_call: -
cdr3_aa: CASSYLGGGMSYEQYF
cdr3_nt: TGTGCCAGCAGTTATCTAGGGGGAGGTATGTCCTACGAGCAGTACTTC

v_call: TRBV5-1
j_call: TRBJ2-1
clone_size: few
d_call: -
cdr3_aa: CASSADAVSSYNEQFF
cdr3_nt: TGCGCCAGCAGCGCGGACGCGGTTAGCTCCTACAATGAGCAGTTCTTC

v_call: TRBV12-5
j_call: TRBJ1-3
clone_size: few
d_call: -
cdr3_aa: CASGAGSSGNTIYF
cdr3_nt: TGTGCTAGTGGCGCAGGGAGCTCTGGAAACACCATATATTTT

v_call: TRBV4-1
j_call: TRBJ2-7
clone_size: -
d_call: TRBD1
cdr3_aa: CASSQEWDSYEQYF
cdr3_nt: TGCGCCAGCAGCCAAGAATGGGACAGCTACGAGCAGTACTTC

v_call: TRBV18
j_call: TRBJ2-3
clone_size: many
d_call: -
cdr3_aa: CASSPPGRSTDTQYF
cdr3_nt: TGTGCCAGCTCACCACCGGGGAGGAGCACAGATACGCAGTATTTT

v_call: TRBV28
j_call: TRBJ2-1
clone_size: -
d_call: TRBD2
cdr3_aa: CASSHSGRGYNEQFF
cdr3_nt: TGTGCCAGCAGTCATAGCGGGAGGGGTTACAATGAGCAGTTCTTC

v_call: TRBV28
j_call: TRBJ2-1
clone_size: many
d_call: TRBD2
cdr3_aa: CASSLWLAGVEQFF
cdr3_nt: TGTGCCAGCAGTTTATGGCTAGCGGGAGTAGAGCAGTTCTTC

v_call: TRBV4-1
j_call: TRBJ2-1
clone_size: -
d_call: -
cdr3_aa: CASSQQQGFSSYNEQFF
cdr3_nt: TGCGCCAGCAGCCAACAACAGGGTTTTAGTTCCTACAATGAGCAGTTCTTC

v_call: TRBV20-1
j_call: TRBJ1-6
clone_size: few
d_call: TRBD1
cdr3_aa: CSAGRQGPDSPLHF
cdr3_nt: TGCAGTGCTGGTCGACAGGGGCCTGATTCACCCCTCCACTTT

v_call: TRBV4-2
j_call: TRBJ2-2
clone_size: many
d_call: -
cdr3_aa: CASSQGLLNTGELFF
cdr3_nt: TGTGCCAGCAGCCAAGGGTTACTGAACACCGGGGAGCTGTTTTTT

v_call: TRBV20-1
j_call: TRBJ2-1
clone_size: many
d_call: TRBD1
cdr3_aa: CSASLSGGIDEQFF
cdr3_nt: TGCAGTGCTTCACTCTCAGGGGGCATCGATGAGCAGTTCTTC

v_call: TRBV12-3/TRBV12-4
j_call: TRBJ1-1
clone_size: -
d_call: -
cdr3_aa: CASSFQRVGEAFF
cdr3_nt: TGTGCCAGCAGTTTCCAGCGGGTGGGGGAAGCTTTCTTT

v_call: TRBV6-1
j_call: TRBJ1-5
clone_size: -
d_call: -
cdr3_aa: CASSERWNQPQHF
cdr3_nt: TGTGCCAGCAGTGAAAGGTGGAATCAGCCCCAGCATTTT

v_call: TRBV19
j_call: TRBJ2-7
clone_size: few
d_call: TRBD2
cdr3_aa: CASRGSGISYEQYF
cdr3_nt: TGTGCCAGTAGGGGTAGCGGGATCTCCTACGAGCAGTACTTC

v_call: TRBV12-3/TRBV12-4
j_call: TRBJ1-3
clone_size: many
d_call: TRBD1
cdr3_aa: CASSSMTGPFSGNTIYF
cdr3_nt: TGTGCCAGCAGTTCGATGACAGGGCCTTTCTCTGGAAACACCATATATTTT

v_call: TRBV7-3
j_call: TRBJ2-1
clone_size: many
d_call: TRBD2
cdr3_aa: CASSPRGAGVFNEQFF
cdr3_nt: TGTGCCAGCAGCCCCCGCGGAGCGGGAGTGTTCAATGAGCAGTTCTTC

v_call: TRBV27
j_call: TRBJ2-3
clone_size: few
d_call: TRBD2
cdr3_aa: CASSSPTSGRTDTQYF
cdr3_nt: TGTGCCAGCAGTTCCCCGACTAGCGGGAGGACAGATACGCAGTATTTT

v_call: TRBV10-3
j_call: TRBJ2-7
clone_size: few
d_call: -
cdr3_aa: CAISGAVYYEQYF
cdr3_nt: TGTGCCATCAGTGGGGCGGTTTACTACGAGCAGTACTTC

v_call: TRBV24-1
j_call: TRBJ2-1
clone_size: -
d_call: TRBD1
cdr3_aa: CATSDIGQGFLHEQFF
cdr3_nt: TGTGCCACCAGTGATATCGGACAGGGTTTTCTCCATGAGCAGTTCTTC

v_call: TRBV7-3
j_call: TRBJ2-5
clone_size: many
d_call: -
cdr3_aa: CASSLMARGTQYF
cdr3_nt: TGTGCCAGCAGCTTAATGGCTCGTGGGACCCAGTACTTC

v_call: TRBV6-1
j_call: TRBJ1-3
clone_size: -
d_call: -
cdr3_aa: CASSRDRNSGNTIYF
cdr3_nt: TGTGCCAGCAGCCGCGACCGGAACTCTGGAAACACCATATATTTT

v_call: TRBV7-9
j_call: TRBJ2-3
clone_size: many
d_call: -
cdr3_aa: CASSLSRPDTQYF
cdr3_nt: TGTGCCAGCAGCTTATCTCGGCCAGATACGCAGTATTTT

v_call: TRBV29-1
j_call: TRBJ2-2
clone_size: few
d_call: -
cdr3_aa: CSGEGDPGELFF
cdr3_nt: TGCAGCGGAGAGGGGGATCCCGGGGAGCTGTTTTTT

v_call: TRBV14
j_call: TRBJ2-3
clone_size: -
d_call: -
cdr3_aa: CASSQDQGGGYTQYF
cdr3_nt: TGTGCCAGCAGCCAAGATCAAGGGGGAGGATATACGCAGTATTTT

v_call: TRBV4-1
j_call: TRBJ2-1
clone_size: -
d_call: TRBD2
cdr3_aa: CASSQALPGGANEQFF
cdr3_nt: TGCGCCAGCAGCCAAGCACTTCCGGGAGGTGCCAATGAGCAGTTCTTC

v_call: TRBV5-4
j_call: TRBJ2-1
clone_size: -
d_call: -
cdr3_aa: CASSPVAVSYNEQFF
cdr3_nt: TGTGCCAGCAGCCCTGTAGCGGTTTCCTACAATGAGCAGTTCTTC

v_call: TRBV6-1
j_call: TRBJ2-3
clone_size: many
d_call: TRBD2
cdr3_aa: CASSSARSGRASDTQYF
cdr3_nt: TGTGCCAGCAGTTCCGCTCGAAGCGGGAGGGCATCAGATACGCAGTATTTT

v_call: TRBV10-2
j_call: TRBJ2-7
clone_size: -
d_call: -
cdr3_aa: CASSDAGTYEQYF
cdr3_nt: TGCGCCAGCAGCGATGCAGGAACTTACGAGCAGTACTTC

v_call: TRBV6-5
j_call: TRBJ2-1
clone_size: -
d_call: -
cdr3_aa: CASSLLAPSYNEQSF
cdr3_nt: TGTGCCAGCAGTCTACTAGCTCCGTCCTACAATGAGCAGTCCTTC

v_call: TRBV11-2
j_call: TRBJ2-3
clone_size: -
d_call: TRBD2
cdr3_aa: CASSLILAGGPTDTQYF
cdr3_nt: TGTGCCAGCAGCCTAATTTTAGCGGGAGGACCCACAGATACGCAGTATTTT

v_call: TRBV11-2
j_call: TRBJ2-7
clone_size: -
d_call: -
cdr3_aa: CASSSLRRVAYEQYF
cdr3_nt: TGTGCCAGCAGCTCCCTACGGAGAGTAGCTTACGAGCAGTACTTC

v_call: TRBV7-8
j_call: TRBJ2-7
clone_size: many
d_call: TRBD1
cdr3_aa: CASSSSPRGRGEQYF
cdr3_nt: TGTGCCAGCAGCTCCTCCCCCAGGGGGCGCGGCGAGCAGTACTTC

v_call: TRBV15
j_call: TRBJ2-7
clone_size: many
d_call: -
cdr3_aa: CATSRDKGAHSYEQYF
cdr3_nt: TGTGCCACCAGCAGAGATAAGGGTGCTCACTCCTACGAGCAGTACTTC

v_call: TRBV28
j_call: TRBJ1-5
clone_size: many
d_call: -
cdr3_aa: CASRSVIRKSNQPQHF
cdr3_nt: TGTGCCAGCAGGAGCGTAATCCGGAAATCTAATCAGCCCCAGCATTTT

v_call: TRBV6-1
j_call: TRBJ2-7
clone_size: many
d_call: TRBD2
cdr3_aa: CASRGTSGSYEQYF
cdr3_nt: TGTGCCAGCAGAGGGACTAGCGGGAGTTACGAGCAGTACTTC

v_call: TRBV20-1
j_call: TRBJ2-1
clone_size: many
d_call: -
cdr3_aa: CSATGQSSYNEQFF
cdr3_nt: TGCAGTGCTACTGGACAGAGCTCCTACAATGAGCAGTTCTTC

v_call: TRBV12-3/TRBV12-4
j_call: TRBJ2-7
clone_size: many
d_call: TRBD2
cdr3_aa: CASSWRRGRVEQYF
cdr3_nt: TGTGCCAGCAGTTGGAGAAGAGGGAGGGTCGAGCAGTACTTC

v_call: TRBV7-6
j_call: TRBJ2-1
clone_size: -
d_call: TRBD2
cdr3_aa: CASSSLVRGRELWYEQFF
cdr3_nt: TGTGCCAGCAGCTCCCTAGTTCGCGGGCGGGAGCTTTGGTATGAGCAGTTCTTC

v_call: TRBV7-8
j_call: TRBJ2-7
clone_size: many
d_call: -
cdr3_aa: CASRKLSGTYEQYF
cdr3_nt: TGTGCCAGCAGAAAACTATCGGGAACCTACGAGCAGTACTTC

v_call: TRBV9
j_call: TRBJ2-1
clone_size: many
d_call: TRBD2
cdr3_aa: CASSVSGSSGTYNEQFF
cdr3_nt: TGTGCCAGCAGCGTCTCGGGGTCTAGCGGGACCTACAATGAGCAGTTCTTC

v_call: TRBV27
j_call: TRBJ2-2
clone_size: many
d_call: TRBD2
cdr3_aa: CASSSLAVNTGELFF
cdr3_nt: TGTGCCAGCAGTTCTCTAGCGGTGAACACCGGGGAGCTGTTTTTT

v_call: TRBV7-3
j_call: TRBJ2-3
clone_size: -
d_call: TRBD1
cdr3_aa: CASSRTTGAHTDTQYF
cdr3_nt: TGTGCCAGCAGCCGAACTACAGGGGCCCACACAGATACGCAGTATTTT

v_call: TRBV29-1
j_call: TRBJ2-1
clone_size: -
d_call: -
cdr3_aa: CSVEGGLQGTHYNEQFF
cdr3_nt: TGCAGCGTTGAAGGGGGCCTACAGGGGACTCACTACAATGAGCAGTTCTTC

v_call: TRBV10-3
j_call: TRBJ2-2
clone_size: -
d_call: -
cdr3_aa: CASQENTGELFF
cdr3_nt: TGTGCCTCACAGGAGAACACCGGGGAGCTGTTTTTT

v_call: TRBV28
j_call: TRBJ2-2
clone_size: many
d_call: TRBD2
cdr3_aa: CASSLSGGGTGELFF
cdr3_nt: TGTGCCAGCAGTTTATCCGGGGGGGGCACCGGGGAGCTGTTTTTT